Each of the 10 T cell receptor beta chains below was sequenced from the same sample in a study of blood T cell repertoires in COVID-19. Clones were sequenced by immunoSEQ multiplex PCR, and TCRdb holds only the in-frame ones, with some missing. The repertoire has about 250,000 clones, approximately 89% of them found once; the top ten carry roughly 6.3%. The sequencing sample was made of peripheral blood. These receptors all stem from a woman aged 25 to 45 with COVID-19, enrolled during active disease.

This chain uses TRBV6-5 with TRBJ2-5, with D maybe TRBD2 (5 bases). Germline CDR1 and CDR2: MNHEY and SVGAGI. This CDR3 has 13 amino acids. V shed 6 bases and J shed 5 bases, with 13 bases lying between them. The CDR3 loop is CASRVGVWETQYF. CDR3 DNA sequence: TGTGCCAGCAGGGTGGGAGTTTGGGAGACCCAGTACTTC.

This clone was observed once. The CDR3 region is CASSSWADSNQPQHF. Here the CDR3 DNA reads TGTGCCAGCAGCTCCTGGGCCGATAGCAATCAGCCCCAGCATTTT. The genes are TRBV6-5 and TRBJ1-5; D is ambiguous. The V end was cut by 6 bases, the J end by 0 bases, with 12 bases between. The length of the CDR3 is 15 residues. Germline V gene data show CDR1 as MNHEY and CDR2 as SVGAGI.

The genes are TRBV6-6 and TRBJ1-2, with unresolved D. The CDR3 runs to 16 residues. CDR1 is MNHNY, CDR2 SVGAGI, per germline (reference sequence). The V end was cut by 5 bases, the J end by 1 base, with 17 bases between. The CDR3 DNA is TGTGCCAGCAGTCCCGAGGGAGGATTGGGTAACTATGGCTACACCTTC. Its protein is CASSPEGGLGNYGYTF.

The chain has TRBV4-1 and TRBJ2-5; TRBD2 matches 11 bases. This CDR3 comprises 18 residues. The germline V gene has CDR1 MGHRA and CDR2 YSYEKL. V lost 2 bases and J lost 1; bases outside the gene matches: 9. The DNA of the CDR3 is TGCGCCAGCAGCCAATTCTCCATAGGGACTAGCGGCCAAGAGACCCAGTACTTC. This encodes CASSQFSIGTSGQETQYF.

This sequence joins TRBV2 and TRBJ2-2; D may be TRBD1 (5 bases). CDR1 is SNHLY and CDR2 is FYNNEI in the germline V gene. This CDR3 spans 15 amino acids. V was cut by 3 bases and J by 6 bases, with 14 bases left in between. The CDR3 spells CASSEGLPLSGELFF. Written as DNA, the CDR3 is TGTGCCAGCAGTGAGGGGCTTCCCCTCTCCGGGGAGCTGTTTTTT.

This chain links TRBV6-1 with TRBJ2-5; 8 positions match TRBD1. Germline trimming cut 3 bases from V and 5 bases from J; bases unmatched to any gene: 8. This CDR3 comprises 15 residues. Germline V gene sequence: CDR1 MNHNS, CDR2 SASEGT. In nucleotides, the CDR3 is TGTGCCAGCAGTGACAGGGGGCTAAGCGGGGAGACCCAGTACTTC. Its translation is CASSDRGLSGETQYF.

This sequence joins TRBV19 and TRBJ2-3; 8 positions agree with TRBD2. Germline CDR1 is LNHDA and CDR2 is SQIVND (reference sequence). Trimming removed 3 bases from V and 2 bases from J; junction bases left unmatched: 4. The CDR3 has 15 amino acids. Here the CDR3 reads CASSIAGGHTDTQYF. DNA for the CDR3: TGTGCCAGTAGTATTGCGGGAGGACACACAGATACGCAGTATTTT.

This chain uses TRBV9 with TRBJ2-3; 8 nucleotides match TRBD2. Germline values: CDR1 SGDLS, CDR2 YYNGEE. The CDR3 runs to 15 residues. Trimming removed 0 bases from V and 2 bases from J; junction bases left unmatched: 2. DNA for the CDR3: TGTGCCAGCAGCGTAGATAGCGGGAACACAGATACGCAGTATTTT. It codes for CASSVDSGNTDTQYF.

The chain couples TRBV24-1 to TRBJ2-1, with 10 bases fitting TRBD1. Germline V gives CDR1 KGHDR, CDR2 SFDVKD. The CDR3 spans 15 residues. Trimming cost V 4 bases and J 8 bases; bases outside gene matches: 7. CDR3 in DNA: TGTGCCACCAGTGACACGCGACAGGGGGCGGATGAGCAGTTCTTC. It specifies CATSDTRQGADEQFF.

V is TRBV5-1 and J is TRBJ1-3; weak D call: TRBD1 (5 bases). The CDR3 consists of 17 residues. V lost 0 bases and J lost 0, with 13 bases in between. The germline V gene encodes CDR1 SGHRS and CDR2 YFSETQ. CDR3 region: CASSLEGRGFSGNTIYF. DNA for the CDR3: TGCGCCAGCAGCTTGGAAGGAAGGGGATTCTCTGGAAACACCATATATTTT.